The 13 T cell receptor beta chains in this list originate from one sample, sequenced in a study of cytomegalovirus exposure and HLA in healthy donors. The PCR ran on 60 Vbeta and 13 Jbeta primers. TCRdb's copy holds only in-frame clones and misses some; the assay was immunoSEQ multiplex PCR. The data show about 170,000 clones, about three quarters seen once. The sample consisted of PBMCs. The receptors were sampled from a woman in her forties or fifties in good health and CMV-seropositive.

CDR3 sequence: CASSPWGGADETQYF. CDR3 DNA sequence: TGTGCCAGTAGTCCCTGGGGGGGGGCGGACGAGACCCAGTACTTC. V gene TRBV19 combines with J gene TRBJ2-5, with a possible D match to TRBD2 (7 bases). This CDR3 spans 15 amino acids. Germline values: CDR1 LNHDA, CDR2 SQIVND (reference sequence). Trimming pared 5 bases from V and 5 bases from J, leaving 18 bases between.

The genes are TRBV7-9 and TRBJ2-7; D possibly corresponds to TRBD2 (6 bases). Germline V gives CDR1 SEHNR, CDR2 FQNEAQ (reference sequence). Trimming cost V 4 bases and J 3 bases, with 13 bases left between them. The CDR3 is 14 residues long. The CDR3 DNA follows: TGTGCCAGCAGCTCAGGACCGGGACTCTACGAGCAGTACTTC. Translated, it gives CASSSGPGLYEQYF.

The chain employs TRBV5-5 and TRBJ1-2; TRBD1 matches 7 bases. CDR1 is SGHKS and CDR2 is YYEKEE in the germline V gene (reference sequence). The CDR3 is made up of 14 amino acids. J gave up 6 bases and V 5 bases, and 10 bases lay outside the gene matches. CDR3 in amino acids: CASRISRQGHGYTF. The CDR3 coding sequence is TGTGCCAGCAGGATATCACGACAGGGACATGGCTACACCTTC.

V gene TRBV28 combines with J gene TRBJ2-2; 10 bases match TRBD1. The CDR3 totals 15 residues. Per germline, CDR1 MDHEN and CDR2 SYDVKM. The ends lost 5 bases at V and 4 bases at J; junction bases unmatched: 4. CDR3 bases: TGTGCCAGCAGTCTCGGACAGGGGGGCACCGGGGAGCTGTTTTTT. Amino acids: CASSLGQGGTGELFF.

The chain couples TRBV7-9 to TRBJ2-2; no reliable D call. CDR1 and CDR2 from the germline V gene are SEHNR and FQNEAQ (reference sequence). Trimming took 7 bases from V and 5 from J, leaving 14 bases between them. The CDR3 is 14 residues long. CDR3 sequence reads: CASTAALRTGELFF. CDR3 nucleotide sequence: TGTGCCAGCACCGCGGCTTTGCGGACCGGGGAGCTGTTTTTT.

This clone was seen a few times. The chain is built from TRBV7-9 and TRBJ2-4, with TRBD1 as a possible D gene (5 bases). Between the trimmed V and J ends, which lost 5 bases and 8 bases, there was a span of 10 bases. CDR3 length: 12 amino acids. The germline CDR1 and CDR2 sequences are SEHNR and FQNEAQ (reference sequence). The CDR3 reads CASSQTGDIQYF. Here the CDR3 DNA reads TGTGCCAGCAGCCAAACAGGAGACATTCAGTACTTC.

V is TRBV28 and J is TRBJ1-5; 7 bases are shared with TRBD1. The ends lost 6 bases at V and 4 bases at J; junction bases unmatched: 3. Germline CDR1 and CDR2: MDHEN and SYDVKM. This CDR3 is 13 amino acids long. The CDR3 nucleotides read TGTGCCAGCAGAGAGGGACAGAATCAGCCCCAGCATTTT. Amino acids: CASREGQNQPQHF.

The rearrangement joins TRBV19 to TRBJ2-2; TRBD2 aligns across 9 bases. The germline V gene has CDR1 LNHDA and CDR2 SQIVND (reference sequence). After removal of 5 bases from V and 1 base from J, the junction contained 5 bases not matched to a gene. The CDR3 has 16 residues. The CDR3, as DNA: TGTGCCAGTAGTGGGGGGACTAGCTGGAACACCGGGGAGCTGTTTTTT. It translates to CASSGGTSWNTGELFF.

The chain joins TRBV2 to TRBJ2-2, with TRBD2 matching 10 bases. Germline CDR1 reads SNHLY; CDR2 reads FYNNEI. J gave up 6 bases and V 4 bases, and 5 bases lay outside the gene matches. The CDR3 extends over 15 amino acids. CDR3: CASSVTAGGPGELFF. As DNA, the CDR3 is TGTGCCAGCAGTGTCACAGCGGGAGGGCCCGGGGAGCTGTTTTTT. The full variable domain, with the rest looked up from reference TRBV2 and TRBJ2-2, is EPEVTQTPSHQVTQMGQEVILRCVPISNHLYFYWYRQILGQKVEFLVSFYNNEISEKSEIFDDQFSVERPDGSNFTLKIRSTKLEDSAMYFCASSVTAGGPGELFFGEGSRLTVL.

This clone has only a few counts. The J gene is TRBJ2-3, the V gene TRBV5-1; possibly TRBD2 for D (6 bases). Trimming pared 4 bases from V and 2 bases from J, leaving 14 bases between. The germline V gene encodes CDR1 SGHRS and CDR2 YFSETQ. The CDR3 sequence is 15 residues long. The DNA for the CDR3 is TGCGCCAGCAGCCGGACGGGGGATTACACAGATACGCAGTATTTT. Protein product: CASSRTGDYTDTQYF.

This clone was detected only once. The rearrangement links TRBV10-1 to TRBJ2-1; TRBD2 matches at 11 bases. Germline lookup yields CDR1 WNHNN and CDR2 SYGVQD (reference sequence). V shed 3 bases and J 5 bases; nucleotides not matched to a gene: 6. CDR3 length: 16 amino acids. CDR3 in DNA: TGCGCCAGCAGTGACATAGCGGGAGGGCCCAACAATGAGCAGTTCTTC. Its translation is CASSDIAGGPNNEQFF.

The chain employs TRBV5-1 and TRBJ1-3, with D perhaps TRBD1 (5 bases). Germline CDR1 reads SGHRS; CDR2 reads YFSETQ. The CDR3 has 15 residues. The germline V and J ends were trimmed by 4 bases and 4 bases, with 15 bases remaining between them. The DNA for the CDR3 is TGCGCCAGCAGCCAATGGGGGGTTCCGGGAAACACCATATATTTT. Translation: CASSQWGVPGNTIYF.

This clone has only a few counts. The chain has TRBV10-1 and TRBJ2-3, with 13 bases lining up with TRBD2. The CDR3 runs 16 residues. CDR1 is WNHNN and CDR2 is SYGVQD in the germline V gene (reference sequence). Trimming at V came to 2 bases and at J to 5 bases, leaving 4 bases not matched to a gene. In DNA, the CDR3 is TGCGCCAGCAGTGAGGGACTAGCGGGAGTTCGAGATACGCAGTATTTT. Translating gives CASSEGLAGVRDTQYF.